The subject of this entry is one T cell receptor (beta chain). This table comes from immunoSEQ multiplex PCR, and its TCRdb copy is limited to in-frame clones, with some not included. The table shows approximately 65,000 clones, with 60% to 85% occurring only once. V was pared by 0 bases and J by 7 bases, with 10 bases between. The V gene's germline CDR1 is SQVTM and CDR2 ANQGSEA. The CDR3 extends over 13 amino acids. The data stem from a study of radiation and T cells in renal cell carcinoma. Time point described: blood 4 weeks post-SBRT, at nephrectomy. Treatment denoted: 15 Gy SBRT to primary tumor, nephrectomy 4 weeks later.

The sequence was obtained from a man aged 60-69 years with renal cell carcinoma. The rearrangement links TRBV29-1 to TRBJ2-1; D perhaps matches TRBD1 (6 bases). The sequencing used blood, collected from a patient whose treatment included radiotherapy and nephrectomy. The CDR3 reads CSVEEQGLNEQFF. In nucleotides, the CDR3 is TGCAGCGTTGAAGAACAGGGCTTGAATGAGCAGTTCTTC.